The sequence of this T cell receptor beta chain was determined in a study of T cell responses to AZD1222 COVID-19 vaccine (dated by TCRdb to the early 2020s). Regarding the study in general: AZD1222 recipients given second doses at about 4 weeks or at about 12 weeks were pooled, since spike-specific TCR depth and breadth were not found to differ between the two schedules. A total of under 250 trial participants underwent TCR sequencing, of whom approximately 200 had received two doses of AZD1222 and some 25 had received two doses of the MenACWY control vaccine. Trial participants were enrolled into age subgroups of 18-55, 56-69 and 70-plus years, which contained about 150, 28 and 57 TCR-sequenced participants, respectively. Beyond this particular receptor, the publication reports: In the small 56-69-year group, the increase in depth fell short of significance, most likely because of low power. Nearly half of unique spike-specific TCRs reportedly recognized epitopes outside regions mutated in the B.1.351 and B.1.1.7 variants. Participants were mostly white British and included more females than males, and it was suggested by the authors that clonal diversity may have been underestimated. Conclusions about previously exposed vaccinees are limited because only six or seven AZD1222 recipients were SARS-CoV-2 seropositive at baseline. The whole spike protein was spanned by vaccine-associated CD4 TCRs, and dominant responses were seen in regions 160-218 and 743-854. Because no day 14 peak-response samples were available, the repertoires could be characterized only after the peak T cell response. After two AZD1222 doses, spike-specific TCR breadth and depth were significantly higher than at day 0 and than in MenACWY recipients.

The CDR3 regions of human TCRbeta chains were analyzed by immunosequencing. The original pipeline was this. Repertoire TCRs were checked for matches against a reference library of SARS-CoV-2-specific TCRs that had been generated using the MIRA antigen-specificity platform. Breadth was defined as the fraction of unique TCRs that were SARS-CoV-2-associated. Depth was defined as the fraction of total T cells that were SARS-CoV-2-associated. Using the MIRA data, every spike-specific TCR was mapped to the spike region that the TCR reacted to and assigned to either a CD4 or a CD8 class. Log10-transformed breadth and depth values were compared by one-way ANOVA with Sidak's multiple comparisons tests. What TCRdb holds here is the immuneACCESS table cut down to in-frame rearrangements. Part of the clones is not present; checked against another copy, under half of the missing clones reflect an unresolved V gene, and the others are unexplained. V, J and clone size are those of that table, while D and trimming were read from the DNA. A total of around 100,000 clones appear in this sample, more than 70% of them only once. Together, the top ten hold 15% to 20% of the sample.

CDR1 and CDR2 are drawn from the germline V gene: MRHNA, SNTAGT. Including the terminal cysteine and phenylalanine, the CDR3 comprises 15 residues. Only the CDR3 DNA is retained, 45 bases long and in frame from the first base. V is clipped by 6 bases and J by 9 bases, and the sequence between their germline boundaries is 18 bases long. The sample's time point label, decoded: baseline before first vaccination. Samples from vaccinated people were obtained from the UK trials COV001 and COV002, which included a single-blind randomized controlled phase 2/3 trial of AZD1222 (ChAdOx1 nCoV-19) in healthy adults. Trial participant PBMC samples were collected at day 0 and day 28 after the second dose for TCRbeta chain sequencing. This clone has a single count. Which antigen it targets is not known. One base away there is no much larger clone; base qualities are not given.

The sequences come from peripheral blood, collected on day 0 of AZD1222 vaccination. The receptor was derived from an adult in good health. The chain employs TRBV6-4 and TRBJ1-6; D gene: possibly TRBD1, on 5 matching bases. The CDR3 amino acid sequence is: CASSPQGRGASPLHF. The nucleotide sequence is given as TGTGCCAGCAGCCCCCAGGGACGAGGGGCTTCACCCCTCCACTTT.